The source of this T cell receptor beta chain is a study of blood T cell repertoires in COVID-19. Trimming pared 0 bases from V and 3 bases from J, leaving 12 bases between. CDR3 size: 15 residues. Germline CDR1 and CDR2: LNHNV and YYDKDF (reference sequence). Only in-frame clones appear in the TCRdb table, and some are missing; sequencing was by immunoSEQ multiplex PCR. This table has under 200,000 clones, over 75% appearing once. The chain is built from TRBV15 and TRBJ2-7; weak D call: TRBD2 (5 bases). The sample was PBMCs or T cells enriched from blood (not recorded which). The receptor was derived from a woman aged 40 to 49 with acute COVID-19. The CDR3 bases are TGTGCCACCAGCAGAGATGTGGGAGCAAGCTACGAGCAGTACTTC. It yields the protein CATSRDVGASYEQYF.